This T cell receptor beta chain was identified in a study of OX40 agonist ivuxolimab in advanced cancers. The CDR3 extends over 19 amino acids. Germline lookup yields CDR1 MNHEY and CDR2 SMNVEV (reference sequence). V lost 1 base and J lost 1; bases outside the gene matches: 15. Data came from immunoSEQ multiplex PCR; TCRdb stores just in-frame clones and leaves some out. This table holds 65,000 to 95,000 clones, 75% to 95% found once. The J gene is TRBJ2-5, the V gene TRBV27; 7 bases fit TRBD2. This specimen consisted of CD4+ or CD8+ T cells sorted from blood, obtained in a trial of the OX40 agonist ivuxolimab. The clonotype originates from an adult with an advanced solid tumor such as melanoma, head and neck, liver or kidney cancer. CDR3 residues: CASSLFPGGGGRGQETQYF. CDR3 nucleotide sequence: TGTGCCAGCAGTTTATTTCCTGGTGGGGGGGGAAGGGGCCAAGAGACCCAGTACTTC.